The present TCR beta chain was sequenced within a study of T cell repertoires in cytomegalovirus infection. One entry per CDR3 protein, called by TCRdb with MiXCR from the reads. The sample records roughly 100,000 distinct CDR3 sequences, more than 15% being singletons. V was pared by 5 bases and J by 5 bases, with 6 bases of the junction left unmatched. Per germline, CDR1 SGHTA and CDR2 FQGNSA. The CDR3 loop spans 15 amino acids. This clonotype was seen at least ten times. Sequenced sample: PBMCs. The sequence came from a human donor in good health (CMV status not recorded). Some clones in this sample may be carry-over from other donors' samples. V usage is TRBV7-2 and J usage is TRBJ2-1; 10 bases match TRBD2. The CDR3 region has the DNA TGTGCCAGCAGCACTCTAGCGGGGGAGAACAATGAGCAGTTCTTC. Its protein is CASSTLAGENNEQFF.